This T cell receptor beta chain was observed in a study of cytomegalovirus exposure and HLA in healthy donors. Study information: An early data release held tens of millions of unique TCRs from HLA-typed donors.

Points from the study as a whole: In a later analysis, HLA-C alleles had the fewest associated TCRs, DRB1 alleles the most. Available immune exposure information covered CMV serostatus only. Sequencing had likely introduced a cluster of highly shared sequence variants as an artifact.

Turning to this clone: The antigen is unknown.

60 Vbeta and 13 Jbeta primers were used in PCR. Produced via immunoSEQ multiplex PCR; TCRdb's table is partial and in-frame only. The sample has roughly 160,000 clones; about three quarters are singletons. This receptor was obtained from a man aged 45 to 65 in good health and CMV-seropositive. The sample consisted of PBMCs.

The CDR3, as DNA: TGTGCCAGCAGCCCAACCAGGGACAGCAGCGAGCAGTACTTC. Amino acid sequence: CASSPTRDSSEQYF. V and J are TRBV7-6 and TRBJ2-7; 7 bases are shared with TRBD1. Unmatched junction bases numbered 10, after V lost 5 bases and J lost 6 bases. This CDR3 has 14 amino acids. Germline V gene lookup returns CDR1 SGHVS and CDR2 FNYEAQ.